Listed below are T cell receptor beta chains from one sample, sequenced in a study of Ad26.COV2.S vaccination and SARS-CoV-2 variants. Clones were read by immunoSEQ multiplex PCR, and TCRdb kept only the in-frame ones, dropping some. The table includes about 470,000 clones, around 91% detected once. The material was peripheral blood, obtained in a trial of Ad26.COV2.S vaccine versus placebo. The receptors derive from a person aged 18-65 years who received the Ad26.COV2.S COVID-19 vaccine or a placebo. Both conserved end residues are part of each CDR3. D genes are given only for firm matches. Clone sizes are given selectively: once, few, many, or a class where the clone is expanded.

V	size	D	J	DNA	CDR3
TRBV14	NA	TRBD1	TRBJ1-2	TGTGCCAGCAGCCAAGCGTCGACAGGGACCTATGGCTACACCTTC	CASSQASTGTYGYTF
TRBV11-3	NA	NA	TRBJ2-3	TGTGCCAGCAGCCGTGCGGGATTTGCAGATACGCAGTATTTT	CASSRAGFADTQYF
TRBV7-2	NA	NA	TRBJ2-1	TGTGCCAGCAGCCTATGGACAGTGGACGAATACAATGAGCAGTTCTTC	CASSLWTVDEYNEQFF
TRBV19	few	NA	TRBJ2-5	TGTGCCAGTAGTATCCAAGAGACCCAGTACTTC	CASSIQETQYF
TRBV5-4	NA	NA	TRBJ2-1	TGTGCCAGCAGCTCAACGGTCAATGAGCAGTTCTTC	CASSSTVNEQFF
TRBV5-5	once	NA	TRBJ2-7	TGTGCCAGCAGCTTTTACCCCCAATTATCCTACGAGCAGTACTTC	CASSFYPQLSYEQYF
TRBV28	NA	TRBD1	TRBJ1-4	TGTGCCTCCCAAGACAGGGTCGATGAAAAACTGTTTTTT	CASQDRVDEKLFF
TRBV28	NA	NA	TRBJ2-7	TGTGCCAGCAGTTCCCGACGCCTCGAGCAGTACTTC	CASSSRRLEQYF
TRBV19	NA	TRBD2	TRBJ2-3	TGTGCCAGTAGTATAGCGAGAGGACTAGCGGGAGTGATGGGCACAGATACGCAGTATTTT	CASSIARGLAGVMGTDTQYF
TRBV27	NA	TRBD1	TRBJ2-7	TGTGCCAGCAGCCCTACAGGGGCCGAGCAGTACTTC	CASSPTGAEQYF
TRBV5-1	NA	NA	TRBJ2-7	TGCGCCAGCAGCCCTACAGGGAATTCCTACGAGCAGTACTTC	CASSPTGNSYEQYF
TRBV6-4	NA	TRBD2	TRBJ2-2	TGTGCCAGCAGTGACTCGACTAGCCTGAACACCGGGGAGCTGTTTTTT	CASSDSTSLNTGELFF
TRBV28	few	NA	TRBJ2-5	TGTGCCAGCACTCGAGGTAGAGGGGTACGACGACCCAAAGAGACCCAGTACTTC	CASTRGRGVRRPKETQYF
TRBV3-1/TRBV3-2	once	TRBD2	TRBJ2-1	TGTGCCAGCACCGCCCTAGGACTAGCGGGAGGAGAGCAGTTCTTC	CASTALGLAGGEQFF
TRBV5-4	NA	TRBD2	TRBJ2-1	TGTGCCAGCAGCTTCGGAGGGAGGGCCGTCAATGAGCAGTTCTTC	CASSFGGRAVNEQFF
TRBV6-1	NA	NA	TRBJ2-3	TGTGCCAGCAGTGCCCAACGGAGTCGGGGTATTAGTCGCAGAGATACGCAGTATTTT	CASSAQRSRGISRRDTQYF
TRBV7-9	NA	TRBD2	TRBJ2-1	TGTGCCAGCAGCCGTAGCGGGAGCCAAAACAATGAGCAGTTCTTC	CASSRSGSQNNEQFF